The next 12 T cell receptor beta chains were all read from a single sample in a study of cytomegalovirus exposure and HLA in healthy donors. Both 60 Vbeta primers and 13 Jbeta primers went into the PCR. Produced via immunoSEQ multiplex PCR; TCRdb's table is partial and in-frame only. This repertoire shows about 260,000 clones, more than 55% found once; its top ten account for 2% to 2.5%. The sequenced material came from PBMCs. These receptors originate from a female donor in good health and CMV-seronegative.

This chain links TRBV11-1 with TRBJ2-5, with D maybe TRBD2 (6 bases). Germline V CDR1 and CDR2: SGHAT, FQDESV (reference sequence). V lost 3 bases and J lost 2, with 10 bases in between. The length of the CDR3 is 14 residues. The CDR3 DNA is TGTGCCAGCAGCTTCCGGGACTCTCAAGAGACCCAGTACTTC. Translation gives CASSFRDSQETQYF.

This chain links TRBV10-2 with TRBJ2-1; 14 bases fit TRBD2. CDR1 is WSHSY, CDR2 SAAADI, per germline. The CDR3 runs 19 residues. The V segment lost 0 bases and the J segment 0 bases; nucleotides outside the gene matches: 4. CDR3 residues: CASSESGTSGSYSYNEQFF. The CDR3 coding sequence is TGCGCCAGCAGTGAGTCGGGGACTAGCGGGAGTTACTCCTACAATGAGCAGTTCTTC.

The V call is TRBV19, the J call TRBJ2-6; D may be TRBD1 (6 bases). This CDR3 is built from 17 residues. Trimming shortened V by 3 bases and J by 0 bases, and 12 bases separated the two germline ends. CDR1 and CDR2 (germline): LNHDA, SQIVND (reference sequence). CDR3 in DNA: TGTGCCAGTAGTATTAAACAGGGTATCTCTGGGGCCAACGTCCTGACTTTC. Amino acids: CASSIKQGISGANVLTF.

The rearrangement links TRBV4-1 to TRBJ2-5; perhaps TRBD1 as D (6 bases). Germline V gene data show CDR1 as MGHRA and CDR2 as YSYEKL. This CDR3 is built from 15 residues. The V gene lost 1 base and the J gene lost 4 bases, with 13 bases spanning the gap. This CDR3 reads CASSQGWGQGETQYF. DNA for the CDR3: TGCGCCAGCAGCCAAGGATGGGGGCAGGGAGAGACCCAGTACTTC.

The J gene is TRBJ1-3, the V gene TRBV7-9; D gene unclear. V was clipped by 7 bases and J by 0 bases, with 16 bases between them. The CDR3 has 16 residues. Germline CDR1 SEHNR, CDR2 FQNEAQ (reference sequence). The CDR3 DNA is TGTGCCAGCACCACTGAGGGATTCCACTCTGGAAACACCATATATTTT. Its protein is CASTTEGFHSGNTIYF.

This clone has a handful of counts. This chain joins TRBV9 and TRBJ1-5; D not certain. The length of the CDR3 is 14 residues. V was shortened by 0 bases and J by 4 bases, with 8 bases between the two germline ends. The germline V gene has CDR1 SGDLS and CDR2 YYNGEE. Here the CDR3 reads CASSVGQVNQPQHF. DNA of the CDR3: TGTGCCAGCAGCGTAGGCCAGGTTAATCAGCCCCAGCATTTT.

This rearrangement joins TRBV20-1 to TRBJ2-1, with D possibly matching TRBD2 (5 bases). Germline V gene sequence: CDR1 DFQATT, CDR2 SNEGSKA (reference sequence). The CDR3 consists of 11 residues. V was pared by 3 bases and J by 9 bases, with 9 bases between. This CDR3 is CSASADSEQFF. CDR3 nucleotide sequence: TGCAGTGCTAGTGCGGACTCTGAGCAGTTCTTC.

With respect to this clone: Compared with germline, one end of the junction differs, possibly owing to a read error. Other DNA sequences from this sample encode an identical CDR3 as well. The chain has TRBV27 and TRBJ1-3; 7 bases agree with TRBD1. CDR3 length: 15 amino acids. Germline V gene data show CDR1 as MNHEY and CDR2 as SMNVEV (reference sequence). CDR3 sequence (DNA): TGTGCCAGCAGTTTCCGACAGGGTTCTGGAAATACCATATATTTT. It yields the protein CASSFRQGSGNTIYF.

This clone is a singleton in its sample. The chain joins TRBV29-1 to TRBJ1-1; no reliable D call. The germline V gene has CDR1 SQVTM and CDR2 ANQGSEA. This CDR3 has 13 residues. V lost 8 bases, J lost 1 base, and 14 bases lay in between. CDR3 coding DNA: TGCAGCTTTCTAGCAGGCTCGAACACTGAAGCTTTCTTT. Protein sequence: CSFLAGSNTEAFF.

The sample holds a few counts of this clone. V is TRBV2 and J is TRBJ1-5; 8 nucleotides align to TRBD1. The CDR3 consists of 15 residues. The J segment lost 6 bases and the V segment lost 7 bases, leaving 11 bases of the junction unmatched. Germline assignment: CDR1 SNHLY and CDR2 FYNNEI. The CDR3 DNA is TGTGCCAGCAACTTAGAGCAGGGGGCTGGTCAGCCCCAGCATTTT. This encodes CASNLEQGAGQPQHF.

This chain links TRBV7-9 with TRBJ1-5, with D tentatively TRBD1 (6 bases). Trimming cost V 1 base and J 1 base, with 8 bases left between them. The CDR3 loop spans 15 amino acids. Germline assignment: CDR1 SEHNR and CDR2 FQNEAQ (reference sequence). This CDR3 is CASSLGTASNQPQHF. In nucleotides, the CDR3 is TGTGCCAGCAGCTTAGGGACAGCAAGCAATCAGCCCCAGCATTTT.

The chain recombines TRBV19 with TRBJ2-5, with D uncertain. Trimming pared 4 bases from V and 5 bases from J, leaving 17 bases between. The CDR3 is 15 residues long. Looked up from germline, CDR1 is LNHDA and CDR2 is SQIVND (reference sequence). The CDR3: CASSTTFSKLETQYF. The CDR3 DNA reads as TGTGCCAGTAGTACGACTTTTTCCAAATTGGAGACCCAGTACTTC.